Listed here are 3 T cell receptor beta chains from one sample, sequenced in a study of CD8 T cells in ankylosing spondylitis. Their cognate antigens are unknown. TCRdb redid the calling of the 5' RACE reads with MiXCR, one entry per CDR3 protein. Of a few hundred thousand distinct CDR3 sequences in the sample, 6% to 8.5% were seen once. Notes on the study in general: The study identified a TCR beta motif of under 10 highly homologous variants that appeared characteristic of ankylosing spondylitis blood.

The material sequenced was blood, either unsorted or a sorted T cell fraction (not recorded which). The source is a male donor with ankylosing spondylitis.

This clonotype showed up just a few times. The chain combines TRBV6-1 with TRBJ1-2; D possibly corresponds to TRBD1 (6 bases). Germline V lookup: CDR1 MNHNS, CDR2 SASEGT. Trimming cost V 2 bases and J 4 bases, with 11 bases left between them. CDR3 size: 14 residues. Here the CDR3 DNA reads TGTGCCAGCAGTGAAAGACAGGCGAGCTATGGCTACACCTTC. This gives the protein CASSERQASYGYTF.

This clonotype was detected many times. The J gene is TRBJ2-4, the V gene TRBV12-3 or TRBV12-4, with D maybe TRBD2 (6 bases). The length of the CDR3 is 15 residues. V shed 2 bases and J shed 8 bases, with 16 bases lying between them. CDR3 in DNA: TGTGCCAGCAGTTTACCCGTGGGCGGCGGGGACATTCAGTACTTC. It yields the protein CASSLPVGGGDIQYF.

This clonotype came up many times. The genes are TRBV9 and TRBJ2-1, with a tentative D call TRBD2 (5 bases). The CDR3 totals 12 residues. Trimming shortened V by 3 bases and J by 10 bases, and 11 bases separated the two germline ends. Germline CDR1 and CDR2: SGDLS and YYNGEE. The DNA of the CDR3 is TGTGCCAGCAGCGGTGGAGGCCGAGAGCAGTTCTTC. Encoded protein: CASSGGGREQFF.